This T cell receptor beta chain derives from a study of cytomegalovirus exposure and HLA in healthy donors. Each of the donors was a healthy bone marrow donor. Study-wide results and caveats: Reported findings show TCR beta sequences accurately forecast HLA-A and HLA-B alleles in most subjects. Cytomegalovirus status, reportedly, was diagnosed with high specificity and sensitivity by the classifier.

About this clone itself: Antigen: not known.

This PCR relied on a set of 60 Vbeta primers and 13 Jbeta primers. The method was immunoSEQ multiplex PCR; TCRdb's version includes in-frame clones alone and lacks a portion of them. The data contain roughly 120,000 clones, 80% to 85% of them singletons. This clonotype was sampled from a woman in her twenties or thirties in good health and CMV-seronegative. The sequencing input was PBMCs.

This chain's CDR3 is CASSEGLSKGAGGYTF. The CDR3 region has the DNA TGTGCCAGCAGTGAAGGACTCTCTAAGGGGGCGGGAGGCTACACCTTC. The chain employs TRBV2 and TRBJ1-2; TRBD1 agrees at 7 bases. In germline, CDR1 is SNHLY, CDR2 FYNNEI. Trimming removed 1 base from V and 8 bases from J; junction bases left unmatched: 13. The CDR3 runs to 16 residues.